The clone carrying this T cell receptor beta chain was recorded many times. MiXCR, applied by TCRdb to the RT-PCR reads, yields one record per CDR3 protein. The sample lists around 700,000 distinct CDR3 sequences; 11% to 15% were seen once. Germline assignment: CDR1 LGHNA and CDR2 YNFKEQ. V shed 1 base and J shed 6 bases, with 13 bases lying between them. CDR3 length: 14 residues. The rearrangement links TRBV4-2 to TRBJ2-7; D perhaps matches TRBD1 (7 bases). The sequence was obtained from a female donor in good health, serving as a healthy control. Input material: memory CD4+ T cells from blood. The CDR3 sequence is CASSQVAQGGEQYF. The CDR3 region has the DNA TGTGCCAGCAGCCAAGTTGCCCAGGGGGGCGAGCAGTACTTC.